Included here is one T cell receptor beta chain sequence, with context. What it binds is unknown. Sequenced material consisted of expressed TCRB transcripts (all of the isolated RNA was reverse transcribed). Here immunoSEQ multiplex PCR was the method, and the copy in TCRdb shows in-frame clones only, minus some. Here the sample spans 250,000 to 300,000 clones, roughly an eighth being singletons. This sample was included in a study of beta chain features in type 1 diabetes. Trimming left V 5 bases short and J 3 bases short, with 12 bases between. This CDR3 has 14 residues. Germline lookup yields CDR1 MDHEN and CDR2 SYDVKM. Findings of the study overall: All four CD4+ subsets from Type 1 diabetes patients carried moderately but significantly shorter TCRB CDR3s. Any HLA effect on TCRB rearrangement was left unresolved by small sub-analyses.

This clonotype was obtained from a man under 40 with type 1 diabetes. The sequenced sample was naive CD4+ T cells from blood. This sequence joins TRBV28 and TRBJ2-3; no definite D call. The chain's CDR3 is CASSTEPSTDTQYF. CDR3 nucleotides: TGTGCCAGCAGTACAGAACCCTCTACAGATACGCAGTATTTT.